This entry lists 5 T cell receptor beta chains sequenced from one sample in a study of PD-1 blockade in classical Hodgkin lymphoma. Time point given: cycle 4 day 1 (C4D1), after less than seven weeks of nivolumab. Every patient relapsed after autologous stem cell transplantation, and brentuximab vedotin exposure varied. The repertoire was sequenced with immunoSEQ multiplex PCR; TCRdb's copy has only in-frame clones and lacks some. Of 6,500 to 8,500 clones listed, less than 90% were seen once; the top ten hold 42%. The sequencing here drew on peripheral blood mononuclear cells (PBMCs), taken before the fourth cycle of nivolumab. These TCRs come from a human donor with classical Hodgkin lymphoma.

This chain uses TRBV6-6 with TRBJ1-1; D gene unclear. Germline CDR1 is MNHNY and CDR2 is SVGAGI (reference sequence). Trimming shortened V by 7 bases and J by 0 bases, and 6 bases separated the two germline ends. The CDR3 totals 12 residues. CDR3: CASTALNTEAFF. The CDR3 bases are TGTGCCAGCACGGCCTTGAACACTGAAGCTTTCTTT.

The chain is built from TRBV5-1 and TRBJ1-2; TRBD1 matches at 7 bases. Germline-derived CDR1 and CDR2 are SGHRS and YFSETQ. The trim removed 0 bases at V and 2 bases at J, leaving 7 bases unmatched. CDR3 size: 16 residues. Here the CDR3 DNA reads TGCGCCAGCAGCTTGGGACAGGGACAGATAAACTATGGCTACACCTTC. It encodes CASSLGQGQINYGYTF.

The rearrangement links TRBV10-3 to TRBJ2-2; 7 bases match TRBD1. The germline CDR1 and CDR2 sequences are ENHRY and SYGVKD. Trimming removed 0 bases from V and 8 bases from J; junction bases left unmatched: 3. This CDR3 is built from 14 residues. Here the CDR3 reads CAISESTGNGELFF. The CDR3 nucleotides are TGTGCCATCAGTGAGTCGACAGGGAATGGGGAGCTGTTTTTT.

For the CDR3, the DNA is TGCGCCAGCAGTGAGTTACAAGAGACCCAGTACTTC. Its translation: CASSELQETQYF. This chain links TRBV10-2 with TRBJ2-5; D is unresolved. Germline CDR1 reads WSHSY; CDR2 reads SAAADI. The CDR3 consists of 12 residues. Trimming cost V 1 base and J 2 bases, with 2 bases left between them.

This clone was seen only a few times. This chain connects TRBV4-1 to TRBJ1-2; TRBD1 matches at 8 bases. The ends lost 4 bases at V and 8 bases at J; junction bases unmatched: 9. Germline V lookup: CDR1 MGHRA, CDR2 YSYEKL. This CDR3 comprises 14 residues. The CDR3 spells CASSPFRGPEGYTF. The CDR3 DNA sequence: TGCGCCAGCAGCCCTTTCAGGGGGCCTGAAGGCTACACCTTC.